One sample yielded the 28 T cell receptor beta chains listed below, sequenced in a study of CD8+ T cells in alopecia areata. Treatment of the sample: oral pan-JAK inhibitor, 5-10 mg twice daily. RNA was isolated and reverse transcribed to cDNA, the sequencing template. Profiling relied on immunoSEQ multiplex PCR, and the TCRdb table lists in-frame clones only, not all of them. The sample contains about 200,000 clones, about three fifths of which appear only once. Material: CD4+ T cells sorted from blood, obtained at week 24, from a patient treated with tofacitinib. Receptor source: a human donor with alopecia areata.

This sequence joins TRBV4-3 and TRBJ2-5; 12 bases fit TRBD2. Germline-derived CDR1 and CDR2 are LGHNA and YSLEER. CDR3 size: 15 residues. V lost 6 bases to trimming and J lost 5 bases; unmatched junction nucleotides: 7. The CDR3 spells CASSPLAGGLETQYF. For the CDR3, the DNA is TGCGCCAGCAGTCCACTAGCGGGGGGATTGGAGACCCAGTACTTC.

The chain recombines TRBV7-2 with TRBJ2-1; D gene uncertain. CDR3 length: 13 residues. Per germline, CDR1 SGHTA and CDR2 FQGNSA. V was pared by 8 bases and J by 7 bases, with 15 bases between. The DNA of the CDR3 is TGTGCCAGCGAATCGAACAAGAGGAATGAGCAGTTCTTC. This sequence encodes CASESNKRNEQFF.

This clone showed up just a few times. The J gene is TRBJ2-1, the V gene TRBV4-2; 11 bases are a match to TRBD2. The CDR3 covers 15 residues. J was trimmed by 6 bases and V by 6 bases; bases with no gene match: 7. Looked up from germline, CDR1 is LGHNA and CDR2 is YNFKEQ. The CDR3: CASRLAGGPGNEQFF. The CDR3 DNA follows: TGTGCCAGCAGATTAGCGGGGGGGCCTGGCAATGAGCAGTTCTTC.

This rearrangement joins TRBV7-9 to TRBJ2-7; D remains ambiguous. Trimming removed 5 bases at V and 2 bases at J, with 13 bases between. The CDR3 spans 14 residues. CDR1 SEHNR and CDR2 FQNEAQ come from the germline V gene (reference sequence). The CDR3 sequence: CASSLGPAAYEQYF. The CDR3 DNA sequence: TGTGCCAGCAGCCTCGGGCCAGCCGCCTACGAGCAGTACTTC.

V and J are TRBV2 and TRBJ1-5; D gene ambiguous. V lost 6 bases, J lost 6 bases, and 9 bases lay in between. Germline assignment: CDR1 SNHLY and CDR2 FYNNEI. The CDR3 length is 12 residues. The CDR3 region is CASRRASQPQHF. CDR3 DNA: TGTGCCAGCAGGCGGGCAAGTCAGCCCCAGCATTTT. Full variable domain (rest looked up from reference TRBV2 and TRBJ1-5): EPEVTQTPSHQVTQMGQEVILRCVPISNHLYFYWYRQILGQKVEFLVSFYNNEISEKSEIFDDQFSVERPDGSNFTLKIRSTKLEDSAMYFCASRRASQPQHFGDGTRLSIL.

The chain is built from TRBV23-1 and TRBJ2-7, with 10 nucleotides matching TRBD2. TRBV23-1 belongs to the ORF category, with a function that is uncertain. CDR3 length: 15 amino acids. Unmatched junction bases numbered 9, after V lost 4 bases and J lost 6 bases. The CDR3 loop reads CASSPASGSPVEQYF. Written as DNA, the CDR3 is TGCGCCAGCAGTCCCGCTAGCGGGAGCCCCGTCGAGCAGTACTTC.

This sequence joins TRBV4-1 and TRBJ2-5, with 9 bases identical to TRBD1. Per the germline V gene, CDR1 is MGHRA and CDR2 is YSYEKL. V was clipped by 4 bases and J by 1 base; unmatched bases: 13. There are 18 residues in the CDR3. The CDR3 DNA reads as TGCGCCAGCAGCCGTACCGGGACAGGGACCGAGTTCCAAGAGACCCAGTACTTC. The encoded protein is CASSRTGTGTEFQETQYF.

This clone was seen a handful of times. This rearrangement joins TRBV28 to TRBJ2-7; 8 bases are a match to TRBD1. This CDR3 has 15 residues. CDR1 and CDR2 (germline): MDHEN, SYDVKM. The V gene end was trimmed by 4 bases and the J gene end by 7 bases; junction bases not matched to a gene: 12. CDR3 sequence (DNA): TGTGCCAGCAGTTGGACTGGGGACAGGCGGGTAGAGCAGTACTTC. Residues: CASSWTGDRRVEQYF.

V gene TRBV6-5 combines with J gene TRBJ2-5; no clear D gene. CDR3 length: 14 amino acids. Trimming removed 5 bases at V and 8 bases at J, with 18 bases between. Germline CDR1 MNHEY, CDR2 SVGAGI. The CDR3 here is CASSEKLGEQTQYF. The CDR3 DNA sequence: TGTGCCAGCAGTGAAAAGTTGGGCGAGCAAACCCAGTACTTC.

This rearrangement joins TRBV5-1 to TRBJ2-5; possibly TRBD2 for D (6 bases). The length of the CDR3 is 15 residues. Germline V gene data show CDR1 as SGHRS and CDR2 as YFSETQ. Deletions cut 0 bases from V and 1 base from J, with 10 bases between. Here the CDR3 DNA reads TGCGCCAGCAGCTTGGCCTCGGGAGCCCAAGAGACCCAGTACTTC. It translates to CASSLASGAQETQYF.

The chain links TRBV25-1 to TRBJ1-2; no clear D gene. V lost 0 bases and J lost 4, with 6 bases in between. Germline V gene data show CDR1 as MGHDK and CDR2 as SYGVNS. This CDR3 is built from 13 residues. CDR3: CASSEYPGYGYTF. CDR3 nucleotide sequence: TGTGCCAGCAGTGAATATCCAGGCTATGGCTACACCTTC.

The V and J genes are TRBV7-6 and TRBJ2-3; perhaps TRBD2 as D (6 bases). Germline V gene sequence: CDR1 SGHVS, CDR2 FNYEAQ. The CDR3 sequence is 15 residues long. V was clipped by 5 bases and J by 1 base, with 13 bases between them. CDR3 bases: TGTGCCAGCAGCCAGGACTACCGGGGCACAGATACGCAGTATTTT. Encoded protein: CASSQDYRGTDTQYF.

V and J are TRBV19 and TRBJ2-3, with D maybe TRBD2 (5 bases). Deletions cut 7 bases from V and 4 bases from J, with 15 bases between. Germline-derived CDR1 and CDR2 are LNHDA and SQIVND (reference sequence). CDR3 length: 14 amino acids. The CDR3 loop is CASKENSASDTQYF. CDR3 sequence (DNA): TGTGCCAGTAAGGAAAATAGCGCCTCAGATACGCAGTATTTT.

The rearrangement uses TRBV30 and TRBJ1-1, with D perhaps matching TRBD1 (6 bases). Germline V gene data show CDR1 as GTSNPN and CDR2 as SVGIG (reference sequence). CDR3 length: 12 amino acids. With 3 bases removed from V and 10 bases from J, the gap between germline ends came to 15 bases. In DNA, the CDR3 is TGTGCCTGGAGCAAGACGACAGGCGGAGCTTTCTTT. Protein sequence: CAWSKTTGGAFF.

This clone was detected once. CDR3 protein: CASTQGQETQYF. CDR3 sequence (DNA): TGTGCCAGCACCCAGGGACAGGAGACCCAGTACTTC. V usage is TRBV28 and J usage is TRBJ2-5; TRBD1 aligns across 7 bases. The ends lost 7 bases at V and 5 bases at J; junction bases unmatched: 4. Germline V gene lookup returns CDR1 MDHEN and CDR2 SYDVKM. This CDR3 spans 12 amino acids.

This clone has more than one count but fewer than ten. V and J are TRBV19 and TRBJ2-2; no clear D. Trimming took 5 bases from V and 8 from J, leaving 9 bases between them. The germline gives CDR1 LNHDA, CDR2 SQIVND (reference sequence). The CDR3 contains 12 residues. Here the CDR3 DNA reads TGTGCCAGTAGTCGTTCTCGGGGGGAGCTGTTTTTT. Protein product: CASSRSRGELFF.

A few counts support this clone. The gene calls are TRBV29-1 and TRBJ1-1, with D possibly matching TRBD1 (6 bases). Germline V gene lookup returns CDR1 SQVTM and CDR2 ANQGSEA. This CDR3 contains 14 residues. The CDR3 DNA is TGCAGTCATAAGGGTCTAACAGGGATGACTGAAGCTTTCTTT. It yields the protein CSHKGLTGMTEAFF.

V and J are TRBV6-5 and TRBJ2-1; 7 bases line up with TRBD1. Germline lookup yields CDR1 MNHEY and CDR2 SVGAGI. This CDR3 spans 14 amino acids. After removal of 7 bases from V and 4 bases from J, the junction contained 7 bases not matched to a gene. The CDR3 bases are TGTGCCAGCAACCCCGGGACAGCGTACAATGAGCAGTTCTTC. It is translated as CASNPGTAYNEQFF.

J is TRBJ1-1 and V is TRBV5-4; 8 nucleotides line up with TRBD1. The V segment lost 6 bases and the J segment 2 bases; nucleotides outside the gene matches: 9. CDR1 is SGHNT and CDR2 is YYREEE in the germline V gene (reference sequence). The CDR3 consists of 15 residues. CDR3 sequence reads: CASTSADRGNTEAFF. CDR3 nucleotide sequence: TGTGCCAGCACCTCGGCAGACAGGGGAAACACTGAAGCTTTCTTT.

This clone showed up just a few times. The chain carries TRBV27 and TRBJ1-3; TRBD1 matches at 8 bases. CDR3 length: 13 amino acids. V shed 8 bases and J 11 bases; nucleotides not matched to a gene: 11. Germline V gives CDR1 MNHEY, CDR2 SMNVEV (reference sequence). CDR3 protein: CASGSDRVNAIYF. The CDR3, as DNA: TGTGCCAGCGGATCGGACAGGGTGAATGCCATATATTTT.

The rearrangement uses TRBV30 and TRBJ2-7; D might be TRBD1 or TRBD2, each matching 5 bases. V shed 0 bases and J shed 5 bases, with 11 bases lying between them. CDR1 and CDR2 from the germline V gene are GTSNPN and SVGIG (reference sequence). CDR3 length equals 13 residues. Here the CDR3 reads CAWSVGRDDEQYF. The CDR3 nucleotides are TGTGCCTGGAGTGTAGGCAGGGACGACGAGCAGTACTTC.

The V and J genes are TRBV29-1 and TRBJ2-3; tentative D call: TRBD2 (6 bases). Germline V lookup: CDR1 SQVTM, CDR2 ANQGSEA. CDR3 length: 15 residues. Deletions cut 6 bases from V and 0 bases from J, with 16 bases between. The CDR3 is CSVGSRRGSTDTQYF. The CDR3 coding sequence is TGCAGCGTCGGCTCACGGCGGGGAAGCACAGATACGCAGTATTTT.

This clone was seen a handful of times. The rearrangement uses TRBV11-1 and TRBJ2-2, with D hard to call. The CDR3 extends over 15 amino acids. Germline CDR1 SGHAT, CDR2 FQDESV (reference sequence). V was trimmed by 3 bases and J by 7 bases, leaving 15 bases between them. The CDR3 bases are TGTGCCAGCAGCTTTGGAAATAAAGGGATCGGGGAGCTGTTTTTT. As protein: CASSFGNKGIGELFF. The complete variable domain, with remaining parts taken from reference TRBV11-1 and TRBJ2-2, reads EAEVAQSPRYKITEKSQAVAFWCDPISGHATLYWYRQILGQGPELLVQFQDESVVDDSQLPKDRFSAERLKGVDSTLKIQPAELGDSAMYLCASSFGNKGIGELFFGEGSRLTVL.

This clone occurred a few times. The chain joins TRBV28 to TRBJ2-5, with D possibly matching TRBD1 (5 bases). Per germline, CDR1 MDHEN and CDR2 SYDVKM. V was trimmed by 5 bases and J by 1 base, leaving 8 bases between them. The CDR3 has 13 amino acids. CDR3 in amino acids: CASSRTLQETQYF. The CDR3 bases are TGTGCCAGCAGTCGGACACTCCAAGAGACCCAGTACTTC.

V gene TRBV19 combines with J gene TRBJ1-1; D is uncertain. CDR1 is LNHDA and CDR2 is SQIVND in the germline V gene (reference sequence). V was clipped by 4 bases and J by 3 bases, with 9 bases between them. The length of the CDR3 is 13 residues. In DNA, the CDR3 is TGTGCCAGTAGTAGACCCGGCTACACTGAAGCTTTCTTT. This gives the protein CASSRPGYTEAFF.

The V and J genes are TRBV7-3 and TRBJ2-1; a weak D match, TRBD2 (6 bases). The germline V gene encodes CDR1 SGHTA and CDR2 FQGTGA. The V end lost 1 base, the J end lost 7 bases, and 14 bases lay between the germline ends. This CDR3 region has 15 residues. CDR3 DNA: TGTGCCAGCAGCTTAATGGCTAGCGTGGGAAATGAGCAGTTCTTC. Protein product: CASSLMASVGNEQFF.

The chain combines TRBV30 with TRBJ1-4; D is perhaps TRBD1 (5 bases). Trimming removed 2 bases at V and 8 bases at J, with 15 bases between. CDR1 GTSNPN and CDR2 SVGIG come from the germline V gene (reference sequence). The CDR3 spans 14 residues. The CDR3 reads CAWSYGGLEEKLFF. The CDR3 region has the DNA TGTGCCTGGAGTTACGGGGGTTTGGAAGAAAAACTGTTTTTT.

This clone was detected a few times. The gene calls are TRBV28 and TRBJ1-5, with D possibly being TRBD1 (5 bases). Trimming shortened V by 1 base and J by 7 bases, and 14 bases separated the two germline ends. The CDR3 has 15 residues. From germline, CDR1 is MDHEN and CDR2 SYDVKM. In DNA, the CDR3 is TGTGCCAGCAGTTTATATAGGGCAGGGCCGCAGCCCCAGCATTTT. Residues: CASSLYRAGPQPQHF. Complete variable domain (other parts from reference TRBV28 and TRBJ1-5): DVKVTQSSRYLVKRTGEKVFLECVQDMDHENMFWYRQDPGLGLRLIYFSYDVKMKEKGDIPEGYSVSREKKERFSLILESASTNQTSMYLCASSLYRAGPQPQHFGDGTRLSIL.